The present T cell receptor (beta chain) was sequenced within a study of human thymus T cells. Study findings and constraints: V and J genes seemed to be used with bias in thymic and blood repertoires.

Profiled with immunoSEQ multiplex PCR; TCRdb holds only in-frame clones, not every one. The data show about 60,000 clones, approximately 93% seen once. Having corrective surgery for congenital heart defects, healthy Finnish infants were the ones who donated. Half of the eight donors gave roughly 0.5-1 mL blood during surgery. Genomic DNA was extracted from every available blood leukocyte. Turning to this clone: What it recognizes is unknown.

Looked up from germline, CDR1 is KGHSH and CDR2 is LQKENI. J gave up 2 bases and V 3 bases, and 5 bases lay outside the gene matches. There are 15 residues in the CDR3. Input material: blood. The chain uses TRBV18 and TRBJ2-7; 9 bases are a match to TRBD1. The TCR sequence derives from a boy younger than two with a congenital heart defect but otherwise immunologically healthy. Here the CDR3 reads CASSPGQGRTYEQYF. The CDR3 DNA reads as TGTGCCAGCTCACCGGGACAGGGACGGACCTACGAGCAGTACTTC.